This T cell receptor beta chain was observed in a study of blood T cell repertoires in COVID-19. Study-wide background: Samples representing acute and convalescent COVID-19 were sourced from the United States, Italy and Spain. PBMCs, B-cell-depleted T cells, or T cells were the source of the cDNA or gDNA that made up the material.

Trimming removed 6 bases at V and 3 bases at J, with 11 bases between. The CDR3 has 13 residues. Authors' processing steps: Amplifying reference gene primers gave estimates of nucleated cell counts. Sequencing used immunoSEQ multiplex PCR; TCRdb keeps in-frame clones, though not all of them. D and trimming come from the DNA, and the V and J calls and clone size come from that table. This table holds some 240,000 clones, roughly 85% found once. Only a few counts were recorded for this clone. The specimen sequenced was PBMCs or T cells enriched from blood (not recorded which). The sequence came from a woman aged 50 to 60 who had been exposed to COVID-19. The gene calls are TRBV12-3 or TRBV12-4 and TRBJ1-1; tentative D call: TRBD1 (6 bases). The CDR3, as DNA: TGTGCCAGCAGCGGACAGACCCACACTGAAGCTTTCTTT. Encoded protein: CASSGQTHTEAFF.